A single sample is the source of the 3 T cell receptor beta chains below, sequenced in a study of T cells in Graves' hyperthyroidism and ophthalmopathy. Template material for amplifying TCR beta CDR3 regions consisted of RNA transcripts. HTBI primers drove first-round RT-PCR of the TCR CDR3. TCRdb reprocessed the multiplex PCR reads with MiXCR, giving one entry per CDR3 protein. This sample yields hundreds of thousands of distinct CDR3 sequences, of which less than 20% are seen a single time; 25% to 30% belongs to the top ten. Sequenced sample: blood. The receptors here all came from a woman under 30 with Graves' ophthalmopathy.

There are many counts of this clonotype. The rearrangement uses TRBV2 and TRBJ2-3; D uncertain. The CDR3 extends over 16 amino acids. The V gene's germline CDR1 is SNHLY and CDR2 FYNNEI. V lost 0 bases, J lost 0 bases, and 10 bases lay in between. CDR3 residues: CASSEADGYSTDTQYF. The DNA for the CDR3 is TGTGCCAGCAGTGAAGCCGACGGGTACAGCACAGATACGCAGTATTTT.

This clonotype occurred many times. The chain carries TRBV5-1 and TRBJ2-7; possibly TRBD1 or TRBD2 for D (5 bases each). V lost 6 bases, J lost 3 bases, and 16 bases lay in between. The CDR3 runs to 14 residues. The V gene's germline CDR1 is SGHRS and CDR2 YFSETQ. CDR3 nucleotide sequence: TGCGCCAGCAAAGTCGGGACCCTCCTCTACGAGCAGTACTTC. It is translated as CASKVGTLLYEQYF. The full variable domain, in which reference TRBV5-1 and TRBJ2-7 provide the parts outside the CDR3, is KAGVTQTPRYLIKTRGQQVTLSCSPISGHRSVSWYQQTPGQGLQFLFEYFSETQRNKGNFPGRFSGRQFSNSRSEMNVSTLELGDSALYLCASKVGTLLYEQYFGPGTRLTVT.

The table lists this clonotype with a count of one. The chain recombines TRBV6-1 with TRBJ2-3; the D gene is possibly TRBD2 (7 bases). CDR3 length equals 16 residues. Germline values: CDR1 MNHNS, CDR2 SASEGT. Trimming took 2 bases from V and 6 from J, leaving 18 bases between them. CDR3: CASSELADGQRDTQYF. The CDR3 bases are TGTGCCAGCAGTGAACTAGCGGACGGACAGAGGGATACGCAGTATTTT.